This T cell receptor beta chain was profiled in a study of shared clonotypes between healthy human individuals. As for the study in general: Donor composition was a couple of women and three men, aged 18 to 49. Per donor, three plates held CD4 naive cells, three held CD4 memory, two held CD8 naive and one held CD8 memory. General study points: The study found about 5% of naive CD4 clonotypes shared across a handful of donors.

In germline, CDR1 is ENHRY, CDR2 SYGVKD. Trimming removed 3 bases at V and 4 bases at J, with 10 bases between. The CDR3 runs 14 residues. On this clone: Its antigen is not known.

Replicate sorted-subset PCRs were loaded with about 0.2 ug DNA, tens of thousands of T cell genomes. The protocol was immunoSEQ multiplex PCR, while the TCRdb copy is restricted to in-frame clones and leaves out a portion. Here the sample spans millions of clones, more than 80% being singletons. This sequence joins TRBV10-3 and TRBJ1-5; D unresolved. Sequenced material: naive CD4+ T cells sorted from blood. The subset denotes: CD45RA+ positively selected. This receptor was identified in a young man in good health. CDR3 in amino acids: CAISDGQFNQPQHF. CDR3 in DNA: TGTGCCATCAGTGACGGGCAGTTTAATCAGCCCCAGCATTTT.